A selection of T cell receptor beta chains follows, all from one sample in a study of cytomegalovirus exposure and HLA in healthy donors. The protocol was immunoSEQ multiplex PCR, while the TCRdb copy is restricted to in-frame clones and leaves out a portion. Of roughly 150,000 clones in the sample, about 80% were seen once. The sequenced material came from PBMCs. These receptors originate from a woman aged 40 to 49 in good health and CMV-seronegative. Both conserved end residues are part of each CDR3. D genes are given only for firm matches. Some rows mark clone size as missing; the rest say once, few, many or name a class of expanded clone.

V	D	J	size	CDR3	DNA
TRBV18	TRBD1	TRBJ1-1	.	CASSQQGAYTEAFF	TGTGCCAGCTCACAACAGGGGGCGTACACTGAAGCTTTCTTT
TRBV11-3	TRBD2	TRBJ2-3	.	CASSKTSGGAGDTQYF	TGTGCCAGCAGCAAGACTAGCGGGGGGGCAGGGGATACGCAGTATTTT
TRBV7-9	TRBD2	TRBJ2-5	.	CASSLSSGYETQYF	TGTGCCAGCAGCTTAAGTAGCGGGTACGAGACCCAGTACTTC
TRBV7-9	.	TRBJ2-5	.	CSSSLRGGSGSDKETQYF	TGTTCCAGCAGCTTGAGGGGAGGCTCAGGGTCGGACAAAGAGACCCAGTACTTC
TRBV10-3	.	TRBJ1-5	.	CAISESGGQPQHF	TGTGCCATCAGTGAGTCGGGGGGTCAGCCCCAGCATTTT
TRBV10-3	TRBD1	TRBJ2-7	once	CATKPQGAAGEQYF	TGTGCCACCAAGCCCCAGGGGGCTGCGGGCGAGCAGTACTTC
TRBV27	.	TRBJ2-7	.	CASSFMSSYEQYF	TGTGCCAGCAGTTTCATGAGCTCCTACGAGCAGTACTTC
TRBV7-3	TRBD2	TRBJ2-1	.	CASSLGGRAYNEQFF	TGTGCCAGCAGCTTAGGCGGGAGGGCCTACAATGAGCAGTTCTTC
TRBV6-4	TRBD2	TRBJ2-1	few	CASSDGTSIYNEQFF	TGTGCCAGCAGTGATGGGACTAGCATATACAATGAGCAGTTCTTC
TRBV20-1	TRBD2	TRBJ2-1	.	CSARASGTQFF	TGCAGTGCTAGAGCCAGCGGGACGCAGTTCTTC
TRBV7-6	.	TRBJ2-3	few	CASSLVVRDTQYF	TGTGCCAGCAGCTTGGTCGTGCGAGATACGCAGTATTTT
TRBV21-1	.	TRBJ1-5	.	CASSKSDGCGNQPQHF	TGTGCCAGCAGCAAAAGTGATGGCTGCGGGAATCAGCCCCAGCATTTT
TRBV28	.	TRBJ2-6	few	CASSFSNSGGTGANVLTF	TGTGCCAGCAGTTTTAGTAATAGCGGAGGGACTGGGGCCAACGTCCTGACTTTC
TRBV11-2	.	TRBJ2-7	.	CASSLLPGLVYEQYF	TGTGCCAGCAGCCTCCTCCCGGGACTGGTCTACGAGCAGTACTTC
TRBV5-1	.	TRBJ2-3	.	CASSLAPRGTQYF	TGCGCCAGCAGCTTGGCCCCGCGGGGTACGCAGTATTTT
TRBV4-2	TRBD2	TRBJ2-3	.	CASSQEAAGGGTDTQYF	TGTGCCAGCAGCCAAGAGGCGGCGGGAGGGGGCACAGATACGCAGTATTTT
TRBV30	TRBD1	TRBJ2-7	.	CAWSVGTGGEQYF	TGTGCCTGGAGTGTAGGGACAGGGGGAGAGCAGTACTTC
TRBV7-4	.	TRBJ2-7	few	CASSLRFAGGEQYF	TGTGCCAGCAGCTTACGTTTCGCGGGCGGGGAGCAGTACTTC
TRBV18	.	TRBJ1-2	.	CASSPPAGQGYTF	TGTGCCAGCTCACCGCCGGCGGGGCAAGGCTACACCTTC
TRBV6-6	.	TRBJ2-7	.	CASSRQGPYEQYF	TGTGCCAGCAGTCGGCAGGGGCCCTACGAGCAGTACTTC
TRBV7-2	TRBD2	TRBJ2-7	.	CASSPRRSSGGGPYEQYF	TGTGCCAGCAGCCCAAGGCGGTCTAGCGGGGGTGGGCCCTACGAGCAGTACTTC
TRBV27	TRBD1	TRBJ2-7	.	CASSLRQGRQMKQYF	TGTGCCAGCAGTCTCCGACAGGGGCGCCAAATGAAGCAGTACTTC
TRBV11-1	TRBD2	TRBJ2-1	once	CASSLVGRGYEDEQFF	TGTGCCAGCAGCTTAGTGGGGCGGGGGTACGAGGATGAGCAGTTCTTC
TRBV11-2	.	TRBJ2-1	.	CASSLGRSSYNEQFF	TGTGCCAGCAGCTTAGGTAGGAGCTCCTACAATGAGCAGTTCTTC
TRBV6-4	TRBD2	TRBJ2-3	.	CASSDREGPPPDTQYF	TGTGCCAGCAGTGACCGGGAGGGACCTCCACCAGATACGCAGTATTTT
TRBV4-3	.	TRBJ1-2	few	CASSQVSQGYTF	TGCGCCAGCAGCCAAGTTTCACAGGGCTACACCTTC
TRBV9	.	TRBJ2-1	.	CASSVRGGDNEQFF	TGTGCCAGCAGCGTAAGGGGGGGAGACAATGAGCAGTTCTTC
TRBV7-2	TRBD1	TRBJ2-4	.	CASSLRDSDAKNSQYF	TGTGCCAGCAGCTTAAGGGACAGTGACGCCAAAAACAGTCAGTACTTC
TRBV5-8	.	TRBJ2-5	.	CASSLARPKETQYF	TGTGCCAGCAGCTTGGCGAGGCCTAAAGAGACCCAGTACTTC
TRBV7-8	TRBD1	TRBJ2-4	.	CASAGGLNKNSQYF	TGTGCCAGCGCAGGGGGTCTAAACAAAAACAGTCAGTACTTC
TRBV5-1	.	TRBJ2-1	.	CASTPKGAGYNEQFF	TGCGCCAGCACCCCGAAAGGGGCGGGGTACAATGAGCAGTTCTTC
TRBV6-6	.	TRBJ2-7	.	CASSFLIQGYEQYF	TGTGCCAGCAGTTTTCTCATCCAGGGTTACGAGCAGTACTTC
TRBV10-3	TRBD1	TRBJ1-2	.	CAIREWDRAYGYTF	TGTGCCATCAGGGAATGGGACAGGGCATATGGCTACACCTTC
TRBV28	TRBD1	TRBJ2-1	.	CASSGAGTGISYNEQFF	TGTGCCAGCAGCGGCGCCGGGACAGGGATCTCCTACAATGAGCAGTTCTTC
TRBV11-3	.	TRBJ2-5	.	CASSRLPEGGAQYF	TGTGCCAGCAGCCGACTACCCGAGGGTGGGGCCCAGTACTTC